This TCR beta chain appears in the sequencing data of a study of low-dose radiotherapy and immunotherapy resistance in tumors. cDNA synthesis used a TRAV/TRBV-specific primer set for both chains. PCR amplification of the TCRs was performed with Phusion for 20 PCR cycles, and it relied on a constant-region primer together with a V-primer adapter. TCRdb redid the calling of the reads with MiXCR, one entry per CDR3 protein. The sample has roughly 17,000 distinct CDR3 sequences; about 70% are singletons. The CDR3 length is 12 residues. The V gene lost 2 bases and the J gene lost 9 bases, with 13 bases spanning the gap. Germline loops: CDR1 SQVTM, CDR2 ANQGSEA.

This receptor was identified in a human donor with advanced metastatic prostate, ovarian, gallbladder or colorectal cancer (not recorded which). This table probably holds off-target reads from a library built for another chain. The rearrangement uses TRBV29-1 and TRBJ1-2; possible D gene TRBD1, 6 bases. The CDR3 sequence is CSVERGVGSYTF. The CDR3 DNA reads as TGCAGCGTTGAAAGGGGGGTAGGGAGCTACACCTTC.